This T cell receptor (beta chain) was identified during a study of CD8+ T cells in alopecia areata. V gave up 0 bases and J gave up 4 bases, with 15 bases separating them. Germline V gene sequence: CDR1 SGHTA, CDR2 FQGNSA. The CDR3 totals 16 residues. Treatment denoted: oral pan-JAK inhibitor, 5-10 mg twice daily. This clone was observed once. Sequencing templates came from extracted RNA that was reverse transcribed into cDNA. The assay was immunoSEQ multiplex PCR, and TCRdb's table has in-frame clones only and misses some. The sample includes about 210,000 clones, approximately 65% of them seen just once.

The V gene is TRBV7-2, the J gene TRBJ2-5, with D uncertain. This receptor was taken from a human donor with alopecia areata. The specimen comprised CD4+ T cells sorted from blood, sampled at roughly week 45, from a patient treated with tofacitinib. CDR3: CASSLAQRAARETQYF. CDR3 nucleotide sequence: TGTGCCAGCAGCTTAGCGCAACGGGCAGCACGAGAGACCCAGTACTTC. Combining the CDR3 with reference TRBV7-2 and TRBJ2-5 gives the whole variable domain GAGVSQSPSNKVTEKGKDVELRCDPISGHTALYWYRQSLGQGLEFLIYFQGNSAPDKSGLPSDRFSAERTGGSVSTLTIQRTQQEDSAVYLCASSLAQRAARETQYFGPGTRLLVL.